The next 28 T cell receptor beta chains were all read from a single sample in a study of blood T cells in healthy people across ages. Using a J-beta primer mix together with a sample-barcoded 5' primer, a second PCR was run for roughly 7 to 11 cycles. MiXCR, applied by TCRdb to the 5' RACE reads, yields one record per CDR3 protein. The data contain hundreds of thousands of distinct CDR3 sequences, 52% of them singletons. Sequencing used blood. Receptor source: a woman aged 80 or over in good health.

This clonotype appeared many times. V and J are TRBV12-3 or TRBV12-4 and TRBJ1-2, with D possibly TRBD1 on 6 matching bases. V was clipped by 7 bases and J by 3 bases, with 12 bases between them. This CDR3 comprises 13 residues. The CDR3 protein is CASNKQGDYGYTF. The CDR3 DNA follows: TGTGCCAGCAACAAACAGGGTGACTATGGCTACACCTTC.

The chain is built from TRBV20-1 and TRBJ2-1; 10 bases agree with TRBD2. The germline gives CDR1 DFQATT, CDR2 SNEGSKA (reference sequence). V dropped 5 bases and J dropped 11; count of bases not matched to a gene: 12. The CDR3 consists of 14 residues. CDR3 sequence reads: CSAPSRTSGEQQFF. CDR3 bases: TGCAGTGCTCCATCCCGGACTAGCGGCGAGCAGCAGTTCTTC.

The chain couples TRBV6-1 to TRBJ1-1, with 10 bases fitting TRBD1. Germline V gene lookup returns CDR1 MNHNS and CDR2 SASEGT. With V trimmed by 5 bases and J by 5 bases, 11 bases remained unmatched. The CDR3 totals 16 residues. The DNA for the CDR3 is TGTGCCAGCAGTCAGACAGGGGGCGTCGGATGTACTGAAGCTTTCTTT. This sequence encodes CASSQTGGVGCTEAFF.

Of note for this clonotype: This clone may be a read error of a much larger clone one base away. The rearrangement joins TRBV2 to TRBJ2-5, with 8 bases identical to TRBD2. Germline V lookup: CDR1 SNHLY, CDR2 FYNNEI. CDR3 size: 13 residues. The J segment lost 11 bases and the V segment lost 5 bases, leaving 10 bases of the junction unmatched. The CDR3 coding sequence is TGTGCCAGCAGTACGGGAGGGTGGAATGAGCAGTACTTC. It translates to CASSTGGWNEQYF. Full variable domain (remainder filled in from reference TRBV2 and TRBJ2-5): EPEVTQTPSHQVTQMGQEVILRCVPISNHLYFYWYRQILGQKVEFLVSFYNNEISEKSEIFDDQFSVERPDGSNFTLKIRSTKLEDSAMYFCASSTGGWNEQYFGPGTRLLVL.

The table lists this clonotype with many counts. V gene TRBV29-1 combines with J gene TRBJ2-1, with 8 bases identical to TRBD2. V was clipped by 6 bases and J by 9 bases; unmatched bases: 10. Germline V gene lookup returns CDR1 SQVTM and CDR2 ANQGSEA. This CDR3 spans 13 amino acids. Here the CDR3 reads CSVDDGGAAEQFF. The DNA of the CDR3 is TGCAGCGTCGACGACGGGGGGGCGGCTGAGCAGTTCTTC.

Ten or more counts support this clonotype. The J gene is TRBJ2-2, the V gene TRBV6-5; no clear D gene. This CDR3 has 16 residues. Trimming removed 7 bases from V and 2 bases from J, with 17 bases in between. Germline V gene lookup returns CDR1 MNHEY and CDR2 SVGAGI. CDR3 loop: CASTLDRTGNTGELFF. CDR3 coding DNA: TGTGCCAGCACCCTAGACCGGACGGGCAACACCGGGGAGCTGTTTTTT.

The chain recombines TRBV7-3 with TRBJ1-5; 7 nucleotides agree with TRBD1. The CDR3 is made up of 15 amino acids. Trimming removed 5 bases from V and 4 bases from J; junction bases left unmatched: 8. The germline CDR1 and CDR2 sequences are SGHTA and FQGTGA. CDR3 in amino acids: CASSRTGARNQPQHF. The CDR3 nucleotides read TGTGCCAGCAGCAGAACAGGGGCCCGGAATCAGCCCCAGCATTTT.

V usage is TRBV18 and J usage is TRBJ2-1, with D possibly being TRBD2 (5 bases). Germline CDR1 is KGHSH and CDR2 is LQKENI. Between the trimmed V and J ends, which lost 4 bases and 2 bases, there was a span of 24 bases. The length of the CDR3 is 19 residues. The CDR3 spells CASSLGSWETVLTYNEQFF. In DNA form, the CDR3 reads TGTGCCAGCTCACTAGGTAGCTGGGAGACGGTGCTAACCTACAATGAGCAGTTCTTC.

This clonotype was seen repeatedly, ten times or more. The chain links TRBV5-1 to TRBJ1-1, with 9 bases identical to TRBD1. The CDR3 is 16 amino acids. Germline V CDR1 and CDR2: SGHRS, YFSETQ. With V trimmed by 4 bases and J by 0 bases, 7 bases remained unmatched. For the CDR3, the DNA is TGCGCCAGCAGCCCAGCCGGGACAGGGATGAACACTGAAGCTTTCTTT. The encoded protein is CASSPAGTGMNTEAFF.

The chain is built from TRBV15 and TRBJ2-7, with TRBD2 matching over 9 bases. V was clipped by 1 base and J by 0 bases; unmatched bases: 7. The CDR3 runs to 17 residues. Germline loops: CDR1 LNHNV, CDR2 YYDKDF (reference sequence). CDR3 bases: TGTGCCACCAGCAGAGGAAAAAGTAGCGGGAGCTCCTACGAGCAGTACTTC. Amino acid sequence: CATSRGKSSGSSYEQYF.

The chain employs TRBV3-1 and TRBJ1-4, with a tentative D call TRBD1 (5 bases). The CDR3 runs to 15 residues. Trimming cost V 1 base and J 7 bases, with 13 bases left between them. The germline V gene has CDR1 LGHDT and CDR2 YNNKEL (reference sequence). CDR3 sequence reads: CASSQVRTGGEKLFF. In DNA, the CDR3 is TGTGCCAGCAGCCAAGTCCGAACAGGAGGTGAAAAACTGTTTTTT.

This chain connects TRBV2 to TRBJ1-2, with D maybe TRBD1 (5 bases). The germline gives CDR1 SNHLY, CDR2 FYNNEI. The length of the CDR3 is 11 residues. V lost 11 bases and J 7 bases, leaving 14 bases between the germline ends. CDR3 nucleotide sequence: TGTGCCGGCTTCAGGGATTCTGGCTACACCTTC. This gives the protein CAGFRDSGYTF.

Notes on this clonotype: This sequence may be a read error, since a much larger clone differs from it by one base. The DNA for the CDR3 is TGCAGTGCTATCGAACTGCCATCCGGGCTGTTCTTC. This translates into CSAIELPSGLFF. The chain employs TRBV20-1 and TRBJ2-1; D remains unclear. V was trimmed by 4 bases and J by 15 bases, leaving 19 bases between them. The CDR3 covers 12 residues. Germline lookup yields CDR1 DFQATT and CDR2 SNEGSKA (reference sequence).

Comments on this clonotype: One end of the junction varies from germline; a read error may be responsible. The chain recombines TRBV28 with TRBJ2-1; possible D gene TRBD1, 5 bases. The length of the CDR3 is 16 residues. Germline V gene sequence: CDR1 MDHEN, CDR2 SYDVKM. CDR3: CASSSVAERGPNGQFF. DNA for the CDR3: TGTGCCAGCAGTTCAGTCGCGGAAAGGGGTCCGAATGGGCAGTTCTTC. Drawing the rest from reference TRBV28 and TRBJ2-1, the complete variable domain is DVKVTQSSRYLVKRTGEKVFLECVQDMDHENMFWYRQDPGLGLRLIYFSYDVKMKEKGDIPEGYSVSREKKERFSLILESASTNQTSMYLCASSSVAERGPNGQFFGPGTRLTVL.

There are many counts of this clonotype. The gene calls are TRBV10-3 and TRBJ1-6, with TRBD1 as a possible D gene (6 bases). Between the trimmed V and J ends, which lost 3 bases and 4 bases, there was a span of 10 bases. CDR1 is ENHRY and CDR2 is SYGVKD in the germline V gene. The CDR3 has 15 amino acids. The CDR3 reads CAISDRTAYNSPLHF. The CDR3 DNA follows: TGTGCCATCAGTGACCGGACAGCGTATAATTCACCCCTCCACTTT.

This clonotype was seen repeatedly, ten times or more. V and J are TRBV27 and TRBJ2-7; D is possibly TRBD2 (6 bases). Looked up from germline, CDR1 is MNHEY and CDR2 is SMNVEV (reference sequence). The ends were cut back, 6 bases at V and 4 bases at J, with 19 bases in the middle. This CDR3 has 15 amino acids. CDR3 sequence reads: CASRKPSGTRYEQYF. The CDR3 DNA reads TGTGCCAGCAGAAAACCCTCCGGGACTCGATACGAGCAGTACTTC.

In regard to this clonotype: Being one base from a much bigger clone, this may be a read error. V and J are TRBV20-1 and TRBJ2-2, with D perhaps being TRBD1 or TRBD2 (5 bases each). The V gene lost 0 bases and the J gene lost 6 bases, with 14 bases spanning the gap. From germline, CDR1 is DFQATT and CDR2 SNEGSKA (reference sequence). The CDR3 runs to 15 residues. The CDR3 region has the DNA TGCAGTGCTAGAGAAGGAACCCAGGGAGCCGGGGAGCTGTTTTTT. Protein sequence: CSAREGTQGAGELFF.

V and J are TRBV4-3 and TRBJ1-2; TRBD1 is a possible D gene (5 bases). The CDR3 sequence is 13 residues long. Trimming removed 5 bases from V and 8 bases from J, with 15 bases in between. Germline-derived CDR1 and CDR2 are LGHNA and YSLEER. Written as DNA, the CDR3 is TGCGCCAGCAGCTGGGGGGAGAGGGGCGGCTACACCTTC. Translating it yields CASSWGERGGYTF.

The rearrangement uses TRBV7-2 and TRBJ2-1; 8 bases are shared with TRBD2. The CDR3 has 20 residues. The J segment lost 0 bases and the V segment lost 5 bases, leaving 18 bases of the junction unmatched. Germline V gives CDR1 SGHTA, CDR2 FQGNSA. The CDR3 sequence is CASSARTSPGRDGSYNEQFF. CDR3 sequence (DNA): TGTGCCAGCAGCGCAAGGACTAGCCCGGGTCGGGATGGCTCCTACAATGAGCAGTTCTTC.

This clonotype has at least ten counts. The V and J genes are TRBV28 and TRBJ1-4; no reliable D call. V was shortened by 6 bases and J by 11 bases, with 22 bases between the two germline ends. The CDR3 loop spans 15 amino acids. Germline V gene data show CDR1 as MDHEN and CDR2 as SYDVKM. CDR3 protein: CASSYSGRSESKLFF. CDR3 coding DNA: TGTGCCAGCAGCTATTCCGGCAGGTCCGAGTCCAAACTGTTTTTT. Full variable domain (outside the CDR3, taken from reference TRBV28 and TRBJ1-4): DVKVTQSSRYLVKRTGEKVFLECVQDMDHENMFWYRQDPGLGLRLIYFSYDVKMKEKGDIPEGYSVSREKKERFSLILESASTNQTSMYLCASSYSGRSESKLFFGSGTQLSVL.

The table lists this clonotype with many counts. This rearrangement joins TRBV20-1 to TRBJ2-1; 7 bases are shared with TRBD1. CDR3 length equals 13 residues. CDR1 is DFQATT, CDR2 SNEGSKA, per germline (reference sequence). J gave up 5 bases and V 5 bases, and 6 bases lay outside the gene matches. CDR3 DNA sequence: TGCAGTGCTCCCTCGACAGGGCACAATGAGCAGTTCTTC. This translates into CSAPSTGHNEQFF.

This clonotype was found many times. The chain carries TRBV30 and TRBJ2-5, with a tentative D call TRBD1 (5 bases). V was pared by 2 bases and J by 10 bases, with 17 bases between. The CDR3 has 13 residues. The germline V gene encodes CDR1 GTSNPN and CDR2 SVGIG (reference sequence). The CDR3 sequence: CAWSQWQGSIQYF. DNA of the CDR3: TGTGCCTGGAGTCAGTGGCAGGGTAGCATCCAGTACTTC.

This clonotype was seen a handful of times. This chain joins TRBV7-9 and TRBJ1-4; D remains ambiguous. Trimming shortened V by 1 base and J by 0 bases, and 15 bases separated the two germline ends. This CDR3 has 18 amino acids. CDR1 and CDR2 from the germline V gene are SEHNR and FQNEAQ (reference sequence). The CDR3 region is CASSLDEHLLATNEKLFF. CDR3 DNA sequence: TGTGCCAGCAGCTTAGATGAGCACCTACTCGCAACTAATGAAAAACTGTTTTTT.

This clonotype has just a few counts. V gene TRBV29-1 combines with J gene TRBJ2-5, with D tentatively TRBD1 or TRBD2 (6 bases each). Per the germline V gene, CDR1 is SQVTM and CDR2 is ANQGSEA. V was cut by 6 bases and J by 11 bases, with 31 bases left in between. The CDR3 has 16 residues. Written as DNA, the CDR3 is TGCAGCGTGAGGGGGTCCGGGATAGGGGGGTACAATGAGCAGTACTTC. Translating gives CSVRGSGIGGYNEQYF.

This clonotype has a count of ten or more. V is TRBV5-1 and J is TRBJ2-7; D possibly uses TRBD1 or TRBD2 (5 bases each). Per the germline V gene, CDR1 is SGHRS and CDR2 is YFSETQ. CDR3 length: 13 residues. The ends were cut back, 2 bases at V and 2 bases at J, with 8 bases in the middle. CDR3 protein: CASSLEGTYEQYF. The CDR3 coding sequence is TGCGCCAGCAGCTTAGAGGGGACCTACGAGCAGTACTTC.

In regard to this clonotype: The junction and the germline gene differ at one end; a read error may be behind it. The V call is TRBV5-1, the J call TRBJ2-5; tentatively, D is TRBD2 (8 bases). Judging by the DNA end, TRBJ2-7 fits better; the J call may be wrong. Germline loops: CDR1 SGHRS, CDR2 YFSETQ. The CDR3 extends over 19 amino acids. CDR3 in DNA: TGCGACAGCAGCTTCGACAGGGACGAATCGGGACTAGGAAGAGGCGAGCAGTACTTC. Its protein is CDSSFDRDESGLGRGEQYF.

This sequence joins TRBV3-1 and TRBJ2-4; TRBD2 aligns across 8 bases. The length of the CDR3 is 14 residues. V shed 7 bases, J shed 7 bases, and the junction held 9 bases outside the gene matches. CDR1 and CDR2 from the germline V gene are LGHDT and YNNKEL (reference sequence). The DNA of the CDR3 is TGTGCCAGCAACTCGGGGGGGGACCAGAACATTCAGTACTTC. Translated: CASNSGGDQNIQYF.

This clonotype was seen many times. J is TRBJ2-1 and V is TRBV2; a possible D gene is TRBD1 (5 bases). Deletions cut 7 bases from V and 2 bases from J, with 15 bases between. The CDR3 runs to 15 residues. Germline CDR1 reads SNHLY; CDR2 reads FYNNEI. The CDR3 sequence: CASIGVAPTYNEQFF. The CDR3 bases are TGTGCCAGCATAGGGGTGGCGCCTACCTACAATGAGCAGTTCTTC.